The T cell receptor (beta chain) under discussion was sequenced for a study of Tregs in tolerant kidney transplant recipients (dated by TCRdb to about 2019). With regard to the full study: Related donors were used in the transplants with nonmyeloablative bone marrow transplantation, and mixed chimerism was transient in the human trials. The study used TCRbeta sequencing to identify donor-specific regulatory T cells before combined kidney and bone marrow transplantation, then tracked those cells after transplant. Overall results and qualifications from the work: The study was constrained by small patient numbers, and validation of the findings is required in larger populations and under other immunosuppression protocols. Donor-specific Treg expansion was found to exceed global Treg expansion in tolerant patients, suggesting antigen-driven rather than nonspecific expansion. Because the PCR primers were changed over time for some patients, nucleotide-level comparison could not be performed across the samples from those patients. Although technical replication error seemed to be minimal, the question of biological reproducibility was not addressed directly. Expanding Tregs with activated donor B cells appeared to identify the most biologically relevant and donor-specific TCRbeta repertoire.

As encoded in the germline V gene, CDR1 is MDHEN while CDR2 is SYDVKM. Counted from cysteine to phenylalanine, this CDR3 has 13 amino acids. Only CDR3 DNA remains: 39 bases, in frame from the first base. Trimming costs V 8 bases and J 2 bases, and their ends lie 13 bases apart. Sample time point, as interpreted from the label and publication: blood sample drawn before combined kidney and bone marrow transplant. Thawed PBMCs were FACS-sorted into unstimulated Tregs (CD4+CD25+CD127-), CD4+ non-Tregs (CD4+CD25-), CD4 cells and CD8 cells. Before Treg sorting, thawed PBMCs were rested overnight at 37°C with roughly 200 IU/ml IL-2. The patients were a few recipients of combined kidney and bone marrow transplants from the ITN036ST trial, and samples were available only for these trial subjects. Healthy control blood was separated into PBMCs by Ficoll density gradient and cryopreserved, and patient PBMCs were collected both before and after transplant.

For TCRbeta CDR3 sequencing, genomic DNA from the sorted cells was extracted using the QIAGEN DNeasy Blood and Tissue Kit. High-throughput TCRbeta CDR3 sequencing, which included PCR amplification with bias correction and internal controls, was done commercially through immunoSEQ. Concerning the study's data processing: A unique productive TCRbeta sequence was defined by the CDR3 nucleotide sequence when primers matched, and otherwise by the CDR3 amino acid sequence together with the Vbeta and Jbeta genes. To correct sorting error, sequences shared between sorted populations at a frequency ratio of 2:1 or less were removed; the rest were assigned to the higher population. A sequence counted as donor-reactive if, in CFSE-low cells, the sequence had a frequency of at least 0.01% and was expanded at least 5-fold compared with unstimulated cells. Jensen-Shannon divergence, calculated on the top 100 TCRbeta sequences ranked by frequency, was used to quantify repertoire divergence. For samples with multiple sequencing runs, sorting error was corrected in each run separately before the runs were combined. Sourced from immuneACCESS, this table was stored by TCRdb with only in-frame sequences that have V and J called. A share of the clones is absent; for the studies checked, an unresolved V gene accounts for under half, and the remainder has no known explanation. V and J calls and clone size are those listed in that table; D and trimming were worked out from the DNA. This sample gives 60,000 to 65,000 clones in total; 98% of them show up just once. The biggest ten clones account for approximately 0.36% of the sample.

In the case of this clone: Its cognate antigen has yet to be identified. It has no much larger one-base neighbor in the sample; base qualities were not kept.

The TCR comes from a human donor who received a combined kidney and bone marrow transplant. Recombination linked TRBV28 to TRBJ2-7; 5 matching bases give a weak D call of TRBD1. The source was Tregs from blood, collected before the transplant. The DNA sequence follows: TGTGCCAGCCGCCCATGGACAACCTACGAGCAGTACTTC. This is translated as CASRPWTTYEQYF.